This T cell receptor beta chain was recovered during a study of T cells expressing NK-cell markers. TCRdb reanalyzed the 5' RACE reads, giving one entry per CDR3 protein sequence and no DNA. The sample data list about 450,000 distinct CDR3 sequences. The CDR3 spans 15 residues. Germline V gene data show CDR1 as MRHNA and CDR2 as SNTAGT. The specimen was blood T cells: a sorted CD56 or NKG2C T cell subset, CD4+ or CD8+ T cells, or bulk PBMC T cells (not recorded which). V gene TRBV6-4 combines with J gene TRBJ1-2; TCRdb indicates TRBD1, and absent DNA this call remains unverified. The TCR sequence derives from a woman aged 18-70 years in good health. The CDR3 loop is CASSDRAGTNYGYTF.